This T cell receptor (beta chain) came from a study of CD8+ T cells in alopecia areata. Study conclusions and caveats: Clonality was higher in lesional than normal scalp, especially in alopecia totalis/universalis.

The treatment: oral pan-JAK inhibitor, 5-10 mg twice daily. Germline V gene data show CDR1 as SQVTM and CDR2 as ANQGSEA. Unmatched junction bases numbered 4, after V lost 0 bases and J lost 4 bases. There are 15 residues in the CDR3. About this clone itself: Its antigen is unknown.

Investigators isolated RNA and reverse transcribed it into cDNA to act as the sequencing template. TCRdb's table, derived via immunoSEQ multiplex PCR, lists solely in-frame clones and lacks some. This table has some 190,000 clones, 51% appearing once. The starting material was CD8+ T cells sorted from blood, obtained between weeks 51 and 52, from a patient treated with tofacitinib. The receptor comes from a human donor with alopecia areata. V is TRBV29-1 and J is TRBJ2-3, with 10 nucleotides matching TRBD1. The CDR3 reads CSVEDQGQGADTQYF. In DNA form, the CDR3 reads TGCAGCGTTGAAGATCAAGGACAGGGGGCAGATACGCAGTATTTT.